This is a list of T cell receptor beta chains from one sample in a study of OX40 agonist ivuxolimab in advanced cancers. Clones were sequenced by immunoSEQ multiplex PCR, and TCRdb holds only the in-frame ones, with some missing. The sample gives just under 65,000 clones, less than 95% of which show up once; approximately 5.2% is in the top ten. This material consisted of CD4+ or CD8+ T cells sorted from blood, taken in a trial of the OX40 agonist ivuxolimab. These receptors were taken from an adult with an advanced solid tumor such as melanoma, head and neck, liver or kidney cancer. Both conserved end residues are part of each CDR3. D genes are given only for firm matches. For some rows the clone size is stated as once, few or many, or as a class when expanded; others skip it.

j_gene,v_gene,abundance,d_gene,len,CDR3nt,CDR3aa
TRBJ1-3,TRBV18,.,.,17,TGTGCCAGCTCACCACCACTTCAAACAGTAACTGGAAACACCATATATTTT,CASSPPLQTVTGNTIYF
TRBJ2-1,TRBV7-2,few,.,14,TGTGCCAGCAGCTTGGTGGGATCCTACAATGAGCAGTTCTTC,CASSLVGSYNEQFF
TRBJ2-3,TRBV7-2,.,.,16,TGTGCCAGCAGCACTTATTTAGCTTCTAGCACAGATACGCAGTATTTT,CASSTYLASSTDTQYF
TRBJ2-3,TRBV6-5,.,.,14,TGTGCCAGCGGGCCGGGCGGACGCACAGATACGCAGTATTTT,CASGPGGRTDTQYF
TRBJ2-2,TRBV18,.,TRBD2,18,TGTGCCAGCTCACCCGCCGGGACTAGCACTTCGAACACCGGGGAGCTGTTTTTT,CASSPAGTSTSNTGELFF
TRBJ2-7,TRBV20-1,.,.,11,TGCAGTGCCACGGGCGGCGGGGAGCAGTACTTC,CSATGGGEQYF
TRBJ2-2,TRBV5-1,.,.,13,TGCGCCAGCAAAGGAGAGGGGGTCGGGGAGCTGTTTTTT,CASKGEGVGELFF
TRBJ1-4,TRBV6-1,.,.,14,TGTGCCAGCAGACTCGGGCCGACTAATGAAAAACTGTTTTTT,CASRLGPTNEKLFF
TRBJ1-4,TRBV28,.,TRBD1,14,TGTGCCAGCAGCCCGACAGGGGGCTTTGAAAAACTGTTTTTT,CASSPTGGFEKLFF
TRBJ2-1,TRBV19,.,TRBD2,17,TGTGCCAGTAGTATCGGGGCTAGCGGGGTCTCCTACAATGAGCAGTTCTTC,CASSIGASGVSYNEQFF
TRBJ1-4,TRBV29-1,.,TRBD1,15,TGCAGCATTATTAAGACAGGGGGCTCTTCTGAAAAACTGTTTTTT,CSIIKTGGSSEKLFF
TRBJ1-2,TRBV30,.,.,11,TGTGCCTGGAGTGGGTTGACGGGCTACACCTTC,CAWSGLTGYTF
TRBJ2-1,TRBV5-1,.,TRBD2,15,TGCGCCAGCAGCCCCGGGACTAGCGGTTACAATGAGCAGTTCTTC,CASSPGTSGYNEQFF
TRBJ2-1,TRBV9,.,.,13,TGTGCCAGCAGCGTTTCAGATTACAATGAGCAGTTCTTC,CASSVSDYNEQFF
TRBJ1-4,TRBV28,.,.,11,TGTGCCAGCATAGGGGAGGAAAAACTGTTTTTT,CASIGEEKLFF
TRBJ1-4,TRBV28,once,.,12,TGTGCCAGCAAGCCAACTAATGAAAAACTGTTTTTT,CASKPTNEKLFF
TRBJ2-3,TRBV2,.,TRBD2,14,TGTGCCAGCAGTGACAGGCTAGCGGGAGTCACGCAGTATTTT,CASSDRLAGVTQYF
TRBJ2-4,TRBV28,once,.,19,TGTGCCAGCAGTTTAAGATTGGGCAGCGGCTATCTAGCCAAAAACATTCAGTACTTC,CASSLRLGSGYLAKNIQYF
TRBJ2-3,TRBV14,.,.,15,TGTGCCAGCAGCCAAGCTTCAAGGCGGTCAGATACGCAGTATTTT,CASSQASRRSDTQYF
TRBJ2-6,TRBV5-5,.,.,19,TGTGCCAGCAGCTCACCCCGCAGGACGCTCAGCTCTGGGGCCAACGTCCTGACTTTC,CASSSPRRTLSSGANVLTF
TRBJ1-1,TRBV10-3,few,.,14,TGTGCCATCAGAAAGGATCCCATGAACACTGAAGCTTTCTTT,CAIRKDPMNTEAFF
TRBJ1-5,TRBV19,.,.,15,TGTGCCAGTAGTAATGGCAGGGCGAGCAATCAGCCCCAGCATTTT,CASSNGRASNQPQHF
TRBJ1-1,TRBV28,.,TRBD1,15,TGTGCCAGCAGTTTGACAGGGGGCATGAACACTGAAGCTTTCTTT,CASSLTGGMNTEAFF
TRBJ2-5,TRBV15,.,TRBD2,17,TGTGCCACCAGCAGACATCCTAGCGGGGAACTCCAAGAGACCCAGTACTTC,CATSRHPSGELQETQYF
TRBJ2-1,TRBV19,.,TRBD2,18,TGTGCCAGTGCCCTCAAACCCGGGGGTAGCGGGCCTAGAAATGAGCAGTTCTTC,CASALKPGGSGPRNEQFF
TRBJ2-2,TRBV7-8,once,.,17,TGTGCCAGCAGCTTATACGGACGGCGTCCCGACGTGGGGGAGCTGTTTTTT,CASSLYGRRPDVGELFF
TRBJ1-2,TRBV9,.,TRBD1,14,TGTGCCAGCAGCCCCCGGACAGGGTCGGCTGGCTACACCTTC,CASSPRTGSAGYTF
TRBJ2-1,TRBV5-1,.,.,15,TGCGCCAGCAGCTTGGAGGGATATAGCGGCAATGAGCAGTTCTTC,CASSLEGYSGNEQFF
TRBJ1-5,TRBV5-3,.,.,14,TGTGCCAGAAACCCGGACGGTGTGGGCCAGCCCCAGCATTTT,CARNPDGVGQPQHF